This T cell receptor (beta chain) was retrieved from a study of cytotoxic CD8 clonotypes in ibrutinib-treated CLL (dated by TCRdb to the early 2020s). For context, the study as a whole: The cohort included about 15 treatment-naive and roughly 10 relapsed/refractory patients; some 18 were IGHV unmutated. Responses were partial in roughly 24 patients and complete in 2; after median approximately 5.5 years follow-up, around 15 stayed in remission and approximately twelve progressed. Response samples were taken after a median of 12 months on treatment, ranging from about 6 to 40 months. On average, each sample had about 250,000 productive templates and 96,000 or so productive rearrangements. Of the approximately 87 participants in the trial, about two dozen had longitudinal samples available. Cryopreserved peripheral blood mononuclear cells were collected before treatment, at response, and at either disease progression or sustained remission. All remission and progressive disease samples were collected while patients were still receiving ibrutinib. General conclusions and limits of the study: Sampling times were not matched between patients in sustained remission and patients whose disease was progressing, and lymph node repertoires were not examined. Baseline clonality exceeded that of age-matched healthy donors and correlated strongly with circulating CD8+ T-cell counts. Public clonotypes were found to be uncommon and were observed to contract or remain stable during treatment; the increase in clonality was shown to reflect expansion of private clonotypes at ibrutinib response. Clonality rose at ibrutinib response, remained stable during sustained remission, and dropped back toward baseline at progression.

From cysteine to phenylalanine, the CDR3 is 15 amino acids long. Of the read, only the CDR3 DNA is kept; its 45 bases are in frame from base 1. CDR1 and CDR2, per the germline V gene, are SGHTA and FQGNSA. V is reduced by 5 bases and J by 3 bases, leaving a spacing of 17 bases between them. Regarding this clone: It has no known antigen specificity. Per-nucleotide qualities are absent, and no much larger clonotype sits a single base away.

This specimen's time point label, per the study, means: 12 months on ibrutinib. Roughly 2.2 micrograms of genomic DNA were extracted from cryopreserved PBMCs for TCR beta library preparation. Longitudinal blood samples from CLL patients receiving ibrutinib monotherapy were subjected to high-throughput TCR beta sequencing. Patients were enrolled in a phase 2 open-label single-center ibrutinib monotherapy trial. The goal of deep resolution MiSeq sequencing was a depth between 1 in 1 million and 1 in 200,000 T cells, and coverage averaged 10x per clonotype. TCR beta libraries were generated with the immunoSEQ hsTCRB Kit. The published analysis was carried out like this. Data were analyzed with ImmunoSEQ Data Assistant and ImmunoSEQ Analyzer, with V, D and J genes assigned per IMGT definitions. Clonality, which ranges from 0 to 1, was calculated as one minus the normalized Shannon entropy of productive rearrangement frequencies. Public clonotype analysis was restricted to overrepresented clonotypes comprising at least 0.05% of each patient's repertoire. Some twelve repertoires from age-matched healthy donors, obtained from immuneACCESS, served as clonality controls. TCRdb carries this immuneACCESS record with in-frame sequences only. Its versions omit some clonotypes, under half of them owing to an unresolved V gene in the studies checked, with the rest unexplained. V, J and clone size were drawn from that table, and D and trimming were deduced from the DNA. This sample gives about 68,000 clones in total; around 65% of them show up just once. Around 5.7% of the sample comes from the top ten.

Material: PBMCs, obtained after 12 months of ibrutinib treatment. This clonotype was sampled from a human donor with chronic lymphocytic leukemia. The chain links TRBV7-2 with TRBJ2-7, with TRBD1 as a weak D call on 6 bases. CDR3 loop: CASSANDRLGYEQYF. The DNA sequence is TGTGCCAGCAGCGCTAACGACAGGCTTGGCTACGAGCAGTACTTC.